The clone carrying this T cell receptor (beta chain) was counted at least ten times. TCRdb re-analysed the 5' RACE reads in MiXCR, keeping a single row per CDR3 protein. This sample has 65,000 to 90,000 distinct CDR3 sequences, with 10% found just once. This specimen belongs to a study of neurological immune-mediated disorders. The germline gives CDR1 SEHNR, CDR2 FQNEAQ (reference sequence). This CDR3 contains 12 residues. Trimming took off 11 bases at V and 3 bases at J, with 13 bases between the two ends. The receptor was derived from a middle-aged man in good health. The sample consisted of PBMCs. The V and J genes are TRBV7-9 and TRBJ2-5; a weak D match, TRBD1 (5 bases). Here the CDR3 DNA reads TGTGCCTTGGAATGGGGCGAAGAGACCCAGTACTTC. It specifies CALEWGEETQYF. Supplemented by reference TRBV7-9 and TRBJ2-5, the full variable domain reads DTGVSQNPRHKITKRGQNVTFRCDPISEHNRLYWYRQTLGQGPEFLTYFQNEAQLEKSRLLSDRFSAERPKGSFSTLEIQRTEQGDSAMYLCALEWGEETQYFGPGTRLLVL.